The 25 T cell receptor beta chains in this list originate from one sample, sequenced in a study of T cell clonality in common variable immunodeficiency. General study findings and limits: Fewer deletions and N-nucleotide insertions were reportedly seen in common variable immunodeficiency TCR beta sequences.

These receptors' targets are unknown. Profiled with immunoSEQ multiplex PCR; TCRdb holds only in-frame clones, not every one. The sample shows about 33,000 clones, none of them appearing just once. Sequenced: peripheral blood mononuclear cells. The origin of the receptors is a human donor with common variable immunodeficiency.

This clone came up many times. The read stops 3 residues short of the end of the CDR3; the missing end is completed from the germline J gene. This rearrangement joins TRBV12-3 or TRBV12-4 to TRBJ2-5, with D possibly matching TRBD2 (5 bases). V lost 7 bases and J lost 2, with 11 bases in between. This CDR3 is built from 13 residues. Here the CDR3 reads CASTRTSQETQYF. CDR3 bases read: TGTGCCAGCACAAGGACTTCGCAAGAGACC.

This clone was picked up many times. Read data end 3 residues before the CDR3 end; the end is taken from the germline J gene. This chain connects TRBV29-1 to TRBJ2-7; D is unresolved. From germline, CDR1 is SQVTM and CDR2 ANQGSEA. The CDR3 runs to 15 residues. The V end lost 4 bases, the J end lost 1 base, and 17 bases lay between the germline ends. The sequenced CDR3 bases are TGCAGCGTTGCCCCTATGGGCAGGCCATCCTACGAG. This codes for CSVAPMGRPSYE. The entire CDR3 sequence reads CSVAPMGRPSYEQYF.

This clone was observed a few times. The observed sequence ends 3 residues before the CDR3 terminus, with the missing tail filled in from the germline J gene. The genes are TRBV2 and TRBJ1-5, with TRBD1 identical over 9 bases. In germline, CDR1 is SNHLY, CDR2 FYNNEI. The CDR3 runs 15 residues. J lost 5 bases, V lost 4 bases, and 6 bases had no gene match. Partial CDR3 DNA: TGTGCCAGCAGTGGGGGACAGGGAGGCTATCAGCCC. Translation gives CASSGGQGGYQP. In full, the CDR3 is CASSGGQGGYQPQHF.

This clone was observed at least ten times. Coverage ceases 3 residues before the CDR3 finishes, and the germline J gene fills in the end. The V and J genes are TRBV30 and TRBJ1-6, with TRBD1 identical over 9 bases. Looked up from germline, CDR1 is GTSNPN and CDR2 is SVGIG (reference sequence). The junction had 2 bases not matched to a gene; V was cut back by 3 bases and J by 8 bases. The CDR3 runs 13 residues. The CDR3 sequence is CAWSGDRDSPLHF. The part of the CDR3 DNA that was read is TGTGCCTGGAGCGGGGACAGGGATTCACCC.

As to this clone: The missing CDR3 end, 3 residues past where the read stops, is filled in from the germline J gene. J is TRBJ1-6 and V is TRBV7-9, with TRBD1 matching 8 bases. After removal of 3 bases from V and 10 bases from J, the junction contained 5 bases not matched to a gene. CDR1 and CDR2 from the germline V gene are SEHNR and FQNEAQ (reference sequence). The CDR3 has 14 amino acids. The sequenced CDR3 bases are TGTGCCAGCAGCTTGGACAGGGCGGAGTCACCC. The encoded protein is CASSLDRAESP. The full CDR3 reads CASSLDRAESPLHF.

This clone was detected ten times or more. The CDR3 is cut off 3 residues early in the read; its end comes from the germline J gene. This chain connects TRBV7-9 to TRBJ2-1; D gene uncertain. Germline V CDR1 and CDR2: SEHNR, FQNEAQ (reference sequence). Trimming shortened V by 0 bases and J by 9 bases, and 3 bases separated the two germline ends. CDR3 length equals 11 residues. The CDR3: CASSLASEQFF. The sequenced part of the CDR3 DNA is TGTGCCAGCAGCTTAGCCAGTGAG. The variable domain in full, with the rest retrieved from reference TRBV7-9 and TRBJ2-1, is DTGVSQNPRHKITKRGQNVTFRCDPISEHNRLYWYRQTLGQGPEFLTYFQNEAQLEKSRLLSDRFSAERPKGSFSTLEIQRTEQGDSAMYLCASSLASEQFFGPGTRLTVL.

This clone has at least ten counts. The part of the CDR3 DNA that was read is TGTGCCAGCAGTTCCGACAGTAACACTGAA. Translated, it gives CASSSDSNTE. The full CDR3 protein is CASSSDSNTEAFF. The chain carries TRBV7-2 and TRBJ1-1, with D maybe TRBD1 (5 bases). The CDR3 end falls 3 residues outside the read, so it is completed with the germline J gene. CDR1 is SGHTA and CDR2 is FQGNSA in the germline V gene. The CDR3 consists of 13 residues. V was shortened by 6 bases and J by 2 bases, with 10 bases between the two germline ends.

This clone came up a few times. At one end the junction does not follow the germline gene, possibly because of a read error. The read comes to an end 3 residues before the CDR3 does, leaving the germline J gene to fill in the end. V usage is TRBV18 and J usage is TRBJ1-2; TRBD1 agrees at 11 bases. CDR1 is KGHSH and CDR2 is LQKENI in the germline V gene. The CDR3 consists of 14 residues. CDR3 amino acids: CAGSLGDRGLGYTF. The covered CDR3 bases are TGTGCCGGCTCTCTCGGGGACAGGGGGTTAGGC.

This clone was counted a few times. The sequence runs out 3 residues before the end of the CDR3; the remainder is reconstructed from the germline J gene. The chain employs TRBV6-1 and TRBJ1-1, with D possibly TRBD1 on 5 matching bases. Trimming removed 1 base at V and 0 bases at J, with 6 bases between. Per the germline V gene, CDR1 is MNHNS and CDR2 is SASEGT. This CDR3 has 14 residues. The CDR3 region is CASSEGQLNTEAFF. The part of the CDR3 DNA that was read is TGTGCCAGCAGTGAAGGACAGCTGAACACTGAA.

As to this clone: Read sequence stops 3 residues before the CDR3 end, and the germline J gene provides the missing end. This chain connects TRBV30 to TRBJ1-2, with D maybe TRBD1 (5 bases). The CDR3 is 11 residues long. Germline-derived CDR1 and CDR2 are GTSNPN and SVGIG (reference sequence). CDR3 region: CAWTGGEGYTF. The DNA read from the CDR3 is TGTGCCTGGACCGGAGGGGAGGGC.

The table lists this clone with a few counts. The read terminates 3 residues before the CDR3 end, so the remaining end is supplied by the germline J gene. The chain employs TRBV30 and TRBJ2-5; no clear D. This CDR3 has 13 amino acids. Trimming pared 1 base from V and 5 bases from J, leaving 11 bases between. In germline, CDR1 is GTSNPN, CDR2 SVGIG (reference sequence). The CDR3 protein is CAWSGVDGETQYF. The DNA read from the CDR3 is TGTGCCTGGAGTGGGGTCGACGGGGAGACC.

Notes on this clone: The sequenced fragment ends 3 residues before the CDR3 boundary, so the rest is inferred from the germline J gene. The chain uses TRBV13 and TRBJ2-1; perhaps TRBD2 as D (5 bases). Trimming cost V 0 bases and J 9 bases, with 15 bases left between them. This CDR3 has 15 amino acids. Germline values: CDR1 PRHDT, CDR2 FYEKMQ (reference sequence). The CDR3 region is CASSLGLGPAGEQFF. The sequenced part of the CDR3 DNA is TGTGCCAGCAGCTTAGGCCTAGGACCGGCGGGTGAG.

The sample holds many counts of this clone. Read coverage stops 3 residues before the CDR3 terminus; the germline J gene supplies the remainder. This chain connects TRBV30 to TRBJ1-2; 7 nucleotides match TRBD1. With 7 bases clipped from V and 1 base from J, the junction kept 6 bases outside the gene matches. This CDR3 has 13 residues. Per germline, CDR1 GTSNPN and CDR2 SVGIG (reference sequence). The chain's CDR3 is CAFPTGFNYGYTF. The sequenced part of the CDR3 DNA is TGTGCCTTCCCGACAGGGTTTAACTATGGC.

CDR3 DNA (partial): TGTGCCAGCAGCCTACCGGGGAGGAGCACTGAA. Translation: CASSLPGRSTE. The whole CDR3 protein reads CASSLPGRSTEAFF. The V gene is TRBV7-7, the J gene TRBJ1-1, with D unresolved. The CDR3 end lies 3 residues beyond the end of the read and is filled in from the germline J gene. The CDR3 contains 14 residues. The germline CDR1 and CDR2 sequences are SSHAT and FNYEAQ (reference sequence). The V end lost 5 bases, the J end lost 4 bases, and 14 bases lay between the germline ends.

As to this clone: The read ends 3 residues shy of where the CDR3 ends; the end is completed using the germline J gene. The chain recombines TRBV7-8 with TRBJ2-7; weak D call: TRBD2 (7 bases). CDR1 SGHVS and CDR2 FQNEAQ come from the germline V gene. The CDR3 is 16 residues long. V was clipped by 1 base and J by 2 bases, with 15 bases between them. CDR3 DNA (partial): TGTGCCAGCAGCTTAGTTGGGGGGGCCCCCACCTACGAG. Its protein product is CASSLVGGAPTYE. The whole CDR3 protein is CASSLVGGAPTYEQYF.

The CDR3 DNA, read in part, is TGTGCCTGGGGCGCCAGGACAGGGGTCTACGAG. It is translated as CAWGARTGVYE. The CDR3 in its entirety is CAWGARTGVYEQYF. This rearrangement joins TRBV30 to TRBJ2-7, with 9 bases identical to TRBD1. The sequenced fragment ends 3 residues before the CDR3 boundary, so the rest is inferred from the germline J gene. Germline loops: CDR1 GTSNPN, CDR2 SVGIG (reference sequence). The trim removed 5 bases at V and 3 bases at J, leaving 8 bases unmatched. The CDR3 length is 14 residues.

This clone occurred many times. Read data end 3 residues before the CDR3 end; the end is taken from the germline J gene. The V and J genes are TRBV30 and TRBJ1-6; 7 bases map to TRBD1. V trimming: 0 bases; J trimming: 10 bases; junction bases outside the gene matches: 6. This CDR3 spans 14 amino acids. Looked up from germline, CDR1 is GTSNPN and CDR2 is SVGIG (reference sequence). CDR3 DNA, as far as it was read: TGTGCCTGGAGTGTACTAGGGGGCTCGTCACCC. Amino acids: CAWSVLGGSSP. The full CDR3 reads CAWSVLGGSSPLHF.

This clone has ten or more counts. The read comes to an end 3 residues before the CDR3 does, leaving the germline J gene to fill in the end. This chain links TRBV30 with TRBJ2-6, with 10 bases matching TRBD2. The CDR3 has 17 amino acids. The V segment lost 0 bases and the J segment 0 bases; nucleotides outside the gene matches: 2. Germline values: CDR1 GTSNPN, CDR2 SVGIG (reference sequence). The CDR3 protein is CAWSVKRGGSGANVLTF. CDR3 bases read: TGTGCCTGGAGTGTAAAGCGGGGGGGCTCTGGGGCCAACGTC.

There are a few counts of this clone. The covered CDR3 bases are TGTGCCAGCAGCTTAGGCCCTAGCGGGGGAAGCACAGATACG. Amino acid sequence: CASSLGPSGGSTDT. The entire CDR3 reads CASSLGPSGGSTDTQYF. The V gene is TRBV13, the J gene TRBJ2-3, with TRBD2 matching 10 bases. The read terminates 3 residues before the CDR3 end, so the remaining end is supplied by the germline J gene. This CDR3 has 17 amino acids. V shed 0 bases, J shed 0 bases, and the junction held 3 bases outside the gene matches. The germline V gene has CDR1 PRHDT and CDR2 FYEKMQ (reference sequence).

This clone was observed a few times. Read sequence stops 3 residues before the CDR3 end, and the germline J gene provides the missing end. The J gene is TRBJ1-3, the V gene TRBV7-8, with 9 positions matching TRBD1. CDR1 SGHVS and CDR2 FQNEAQ come from the germline V gene. V gave up 5 bases and J gave up 6 bases; unmatched junction bases: 14. CDR3 length: 17 amino acids. CDR3 region: CASSPHTGTGSVNTIYF. The CDR3 bases that were read are TGTGCCAGCAGCCCACACACCGGGACAGGGTCGGTAAACACC.

Comment on this clone: The CDR3 goes on 3 residues after the read ends, and that part is filled in from the germline J gene. The chain employs TRBV7-2 and TRBJ1-4, with a weak D call TRBD1 (6 bases). CDR1 and CDR2 from the germline V gene are SGHTA and FQGNSA. The CDR3 sequence is 18 residues long. The V gene lost 0 bases and the J gene lost 8 bases, with 22 bases spanning the gap. CDR3 DNA, as far as it was read: TGTGCCAGCAGCTTAGCTCGGGGAGTAGGGGGAGTAAGGGAAAAA. Encoded protein: CASSLARGVGGVREK. The full CDR3 reads CASSLARGVGGVREKLFF. Based on the CDR3 plus reference TRBV7-2 and TRBJ1-4, the full variable domain is GAGVSQSPSNKVTEKGKDVELRCDPISGHTALYWYRQSLGQGLEFLIYFQGNSAPDKSGLPSDRFSAERTGGSVSTLTIQRTQQEDSAVYLCASSLARGVGGVREKLFFGSGTQLSVL.

This clone is judged medium-sized. The read ends 3 residues early relative to the CDR3; the germline J gene fills the gap. The V gene is TRBV5-1, the J gene TRBJ1-1; D remains ambiguous. The CDR3 length is 13 residues. The V gene's germline CDR1 is SGHRS and CDR2 YFSETQ. The CDR3 sequence is CASSPGGEGEAFF. Incomplete CDR3 DNA: TGCGCCAGCAGCCCTGGCGGGGAGGGCGAA.

This clone was found a few times. The read falls 3 residues short of the CDR3 end, and the missing part is taken from the germline J gene. V usage is TRBV18 and J usage is TRBJ1-3; D perhaps matches TRBD1 (5 bases). The CDR3 length is 16 residues. The ends were cut back, 3 bases at V and 2 bases at J, with 14 bases in the middle. CDR1 is KGHSH, CDR2 LQKENI, per germline. Here the CDR3 reads CASSPQGSGAGNTIYF. The CDR3 DNA, read in part, is TGTGCCAGCTCACCCCAGGGATCTGGAGCTGGAAACACC.

This clone was found a few times. With the read ending 3 residues before the CDR3 end, the germline J gene is used to fill in that end. The rearrangement joins TRBV30 to TRBJ1-5, with a possible D match to TRBD1 (6 bases). The CDR3 extends over 15 amino acids. Germline CDR1 is GTSNPN and CDR2 is SVGIG (reference sequence). Between the trimmed V and J ends, which lost 0 bases and 5 bases, there was a span of 14 bases. CDR3 bases read: TGTGCCTGGAGTGTATGGGGGGGCGGAGATCAGCCC. As protein: CAWSVWGGGDQP. The CDR3 as a whole reads CAWSVWGGGDQPQHF.

About this clone itself: The read ends 3 residues shy of where the CDR3 ends; the end is completed using the germline J gene. The J gene is TRBJ2-4, the V gene TRBV7-9; 7 positions match TRBD1. Germline CDR1 is SEHNR and CDR2 is FQNEAQ (reference sequence). V lost 5 bases to trimming and J lost 3 bases; unmatched junction nucleotides: 1. CDR3 length: 13 amino acids. This chain's CDR3 is CASSPGGKNIQYF. The DNA read from the CDR3 is TGTGCCAGCAGCCCAGGGGGCAAAAACATT.